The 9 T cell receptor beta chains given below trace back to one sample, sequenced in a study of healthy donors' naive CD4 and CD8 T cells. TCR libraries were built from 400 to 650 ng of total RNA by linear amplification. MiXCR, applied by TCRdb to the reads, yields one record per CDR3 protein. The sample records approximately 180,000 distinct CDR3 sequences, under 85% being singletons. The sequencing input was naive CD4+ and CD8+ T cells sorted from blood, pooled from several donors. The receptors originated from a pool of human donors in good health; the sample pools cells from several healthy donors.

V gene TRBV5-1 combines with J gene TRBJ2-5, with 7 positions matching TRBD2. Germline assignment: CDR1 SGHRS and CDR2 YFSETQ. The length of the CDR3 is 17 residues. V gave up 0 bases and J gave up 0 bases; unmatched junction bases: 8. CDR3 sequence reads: CASSLGDSAGYQETQYF. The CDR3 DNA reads TGCGCCAGCAGCTTGGGAGATTCAGCGGGATACCAAGAGACCCAGTACTTC.

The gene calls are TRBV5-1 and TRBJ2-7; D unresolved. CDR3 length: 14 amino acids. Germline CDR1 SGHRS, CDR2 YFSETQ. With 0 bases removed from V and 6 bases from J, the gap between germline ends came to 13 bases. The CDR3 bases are TGCGCCAGCAGCTTGGAAGGTCGCAGGAGCGAGCAGTACTTC. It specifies CASSLEGRRSEQYF.

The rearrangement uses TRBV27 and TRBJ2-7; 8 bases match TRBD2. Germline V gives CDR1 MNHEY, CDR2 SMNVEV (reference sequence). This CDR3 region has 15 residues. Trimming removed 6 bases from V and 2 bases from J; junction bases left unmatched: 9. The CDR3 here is CASRLVAGGAYEQYF. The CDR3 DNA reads TGTGCCAGCAGACTAGTGGCGGGAGGAGCCTACGAGCAGTACTTC.

The CDR3: CASSMRGAEAFF. The DNA of the CDR3 is TGTGCCAGTAGTATGAGAGGGGCTGAAGCTTTCTTT. J is TRBJ1-1 and V is TRBV19; D may be TRBD1 (5 bases). This CDR3 has 12 residues. Germline CDR1 and CDR2: LNHDA and SQIVND (reference sequence). The V gene lost 3 bases and the J gene lost 6 bases, with 8 bases spanning the gap.

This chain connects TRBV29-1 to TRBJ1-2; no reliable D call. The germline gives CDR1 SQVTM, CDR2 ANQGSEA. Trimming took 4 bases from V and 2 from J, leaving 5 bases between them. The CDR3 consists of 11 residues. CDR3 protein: CSVVQNYGYTF. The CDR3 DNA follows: TGCAGCGTTGTACAGAACTATGGCTACACCTTC.

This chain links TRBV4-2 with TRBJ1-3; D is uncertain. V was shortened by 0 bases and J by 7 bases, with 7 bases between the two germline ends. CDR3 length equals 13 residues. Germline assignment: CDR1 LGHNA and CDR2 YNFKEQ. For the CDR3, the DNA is TGTGCCAGCAGCCAAGATACGGGGAACACCATATATTTT. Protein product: CASSQDTGNTIYF.

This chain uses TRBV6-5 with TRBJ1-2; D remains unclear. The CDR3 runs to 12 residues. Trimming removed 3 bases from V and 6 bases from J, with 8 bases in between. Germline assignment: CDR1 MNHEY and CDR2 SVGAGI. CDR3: CASSYGSNGYTF. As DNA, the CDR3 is TGTGCCAGCAGTTATGGATCAAATGGCTACACCTTC.

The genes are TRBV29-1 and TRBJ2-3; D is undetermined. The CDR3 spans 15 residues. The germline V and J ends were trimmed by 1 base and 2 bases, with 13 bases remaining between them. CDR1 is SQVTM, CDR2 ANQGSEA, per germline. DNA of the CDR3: TGCAGCGTTGAAGGGGGAAAGGTTGCCACAGATACGCAGTATTTT. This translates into CSVEGGKVATDTQYF.

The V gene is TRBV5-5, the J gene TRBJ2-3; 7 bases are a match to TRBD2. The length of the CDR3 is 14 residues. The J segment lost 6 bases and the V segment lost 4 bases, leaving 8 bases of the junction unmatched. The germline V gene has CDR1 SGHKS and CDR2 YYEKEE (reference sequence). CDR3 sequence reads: CASSLPEGGDTQYF. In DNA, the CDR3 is TGTGCCAGCAGCCTCCCCGAGGGAGGGGATACGCAGTATTTT.